This is a list of T cell receptor beta chains from one sample in a study of T cells in Graves' hyperthyroidism and ophthalmopathy. In TCRdb, the multiplex PCR reads were re-called with MiXCR into one record per CDR3 protein. This table holds about 690,000 distinct CDR3 sequences, roughly 17% found once. The source material was blood. The source of these receptors is a middle-aged man with Graves' hyperthyroidism. Each CDR3 is given with its conserved first and last residue. The D gene is left open where the match is weak. The size field is filled for only some rows; it gives once, few, many or a size class.

CDR3nt: TGCGCCAGCAGCTCCATCGACCCACCTGGGGAGCAGTTCTTC
CDR3aa: CASSSIDPPGEQFF
d_gene: -
j_gene: TRBJ2-1
abundance: -
v_gene: TRBV5-1

CDR3nt: TGTGCCATCAGTGGCGCTAGCGGGAGGGCCACGGCTGAGCAGTTCTTC
CDR3aa: CAISGASGRATAEQFF
d_gene: TRBD2
j_gene: TRBJ2-1
abundance: -
v_gene: TRBV10-3

CDR3nt: TGTGCCAGCAGCCAAACCACGGCGGGGAATCAGCCCCAGCATTTT
CDR3aa: CASSQTTAGNQPQHF
d_gene: -
j_gene: TRBJ1-5
abundance: many
v_gene: TRBV3-1

CDR3nt: TGTGCCAGCAGTTTCCTGGTAACCACTGAAGCTTTCTTT
CDR3aa: CASSFLVTTEAFF
d_gene: -
j_gene: TRBJ1-1
abundance: -
v_gene: TRBV27

CDR3nt: TGTGCCAGCTTAGACAGGGGTCTCGAGCAGTACTTC
CDR3aa: CASLDRGLEQYF
d_gene: TRBD1
j_gene: TRBJ2-7
abundance: many
v_gene: TRBV2

CDR3nt: TGTGCCAGCAGCTTCGGGACAGCCGAGGGTAGGGGAGCTTTCTTT
CDR3aa: CASSFGTAEGRGAFF
d_gene: TRBD1
j_gene: TRBJ1-1
abundance: many
v_gene: TRBV28

CDR3nt: TGCGCCAGCAGCTTGGCAGGGCCTACTCCCCACGAGCAGTACTTC
CDR3aa: CASSLAGPTPHEQYF
d_gene: -
j_gene: TRBJ2-7
abundance: -
v_gene: TRBV5-1

CDR3nt: TGTGCCAGCAGCCCCCAATTGCGAGACAGGGGGCTGGGGAACACTGAAGCTTTCTTT
CDR3aa: CASSPQLRDRGLGNTEAFF
d_gene: TRBD1
j_gene: TRBJ1-1
abundance: few
v_gene: TRBV5-4

CDR3nt: TGCAGTGCTAGAGCCACAGGGATAAATCAGCCCCAGCATTTT
CDR3aa: CSARATGINQPQHF
d_gene: -
j_gene: TRBJ1-5
abundance: -
v_gene: TRBV20-1

CDR3nt: TGTGCCAGCAGCTTAGACCGGACTAGCACCTACGAGCAGTACTTC
CDR3aa: CASSLDRTSTYEQYF
d_gene: TRBD2
j_gene: TRBJ2-7
abundance: -
v_gene: TRBV7-2

CDR3nt: TGTGCCAGCAGCTCCAATCTGGATGGGGTGTCACCCCTCCACTTT
CDR3aa: CASSSNLDGVSPLHF
d_gene: -
j_gene: TRBJ1-6
abundance: few
v_gene: TRBV13

CDR3nt: TGCAGTGCTAGAAGGGGACCAGCGGGAGCAGGGGAGACCCAGTACTTC
CDR3aa: CSARRGPAGAGETQYF
d_gene: TRBD2
j_gene: TRBJ2-5
abundance: few
v_gene: TRBV20-1

CDR3nt: TGTGCCAGCAGTGCCGATTATCGAATGAACACTGAAGCTTTCTTT
CDR3aa: CASSADYRMNTEAFF
d_gene: -
j_gene: TRBJ1-1
abundance: many
v_gene: TRBV28

CDR3nt: TGTGCCAGCAGTGATCCACAGGGGGACAATGAAAAACTGTTTTTT
CDR3aa: CASSDPQGDNEKLFF
d_gene: TRBD1
j_gene: TRBJ1-4
abundance: many
v_gene: TRBV2

CDR3nt: TGTGCCTGGATCGGGGGACAGGGGGACACCGGGGAGCTGTTTTTT
CDR3aa: CAWIGGQGDTGELFF
d_gene: TRBD1
j_gene: TRBJ2-2
abundance: few
v_gene: TRBV30

CDR3nt: TGTGCCAGCAGCGCCGGGACAGGGGGCAATGAGCAGTTCTTC
CDR3aa: CASSAGTGGNEQFF
d_gene: TRBD1
j_gene: TRBJ2-1
abundance: many
v_gene: TRBV9

CDR3nt: TGCGCCAGCAGCCAAGAAGGAGGGGGGGAACGCGAGCAGTACTTC
CDR3aa: CASSQEGGGEREQYF
d_gene: -
j_gene: TRBJ2-7
abundance: few
v_gene: TRBV4-3

CDR3nt: TGCGCCAGCAGCTATGACCCTGGGAGATCACCCCTCCACTTT
CDR3aa: CASSYDPGRSPLHF
d_gene: -
j_gene: TRBJ1-6
abundance: many
v_gene: TRBV5-1

CDR3nt: TGTGCCAGTAGTATGGGCAGGAGGAACACTGAAGCTTTCTTT
CDR3aa: CASSMGRRNTEAFF
d_gene: -
j_gene: TRBJ1-1
abundance: few
v_gene: TRBV19

CDR3nt: TGTGCCAGCAGTTACTCTCCAGCGGAGTACCAAGAGACCCAGTACTTC
CDR3aa: CASSYSPAEYQETQYF
d_gene: -
j_gene: TRBJ2-5
abundance: -
v_gene: TRBV6-2/TRBV6-3

CDR3nt: TGTGCCAGCAGGCGAGGGACTAGCGGGAGTACCGAGCAGTACTTC
CDR3aa: CASRRGTSGSTEQYF
d_gene: TRBD2
j_gene: TRBJ2-7
abundance: many
v_gene: TRBV27

CDR3nt: TGTGCCAGCAGCCAAGAGGGTCCGCCGTATGGCTACACCTTC
CDR3aa: CASSQEGPPYGYTF
d_gene: -
j_gene: TRBJ1-2
abundance: -
v_gene: TRBV3-1

CDR3nt: TGTGCCAGCAGCTCTTCCGGGACTAGGATCCTCGAGCAGTACTTC
CDR3aa: CASSSSGTRILEQYF
d_gene: TRBD2
j_gene: TRBJ2-7
abundance: many
v_gene: TRBV7-9

CDR3nt: TGTGCCAGCAGTTTAAGCGCAGATACGCAGTATTTT
CDR3aa: CASSLSADTQYF
d_gene: -
j_gene: TRBJ2-3
abundance: many
v_gene: TRBV27

CDR3nt: TGTGCCAGCAGCCCAAAAACGAGGGTGGTTGGTTTCTACGAGCAGTACTTC
CDR3aa: CASSPKTRVVGFYEQYF
d_gene: -
j_gene: TRBJ2-7
abundance: many
v_gene: TRBV7-9

CDR3nt: TGCAGTGCTAGGGGACAGGGGACGTCTGGGGCCAACGTCCTGACTTTC
CDR3aa: CSARGQGTSGANVLTF
d_gene: TRBD1
j_gene: TRBJ2-6
abundance: many
v_gene: TRBV20-1

CDR3nt: TGTGCCAGCAGGATACTAGCGGGAGTTAACGAGCAGTACTTC
CDR3aa: CASRILAGVNEQYF
d_gene: TRBD2
j_gene: TRBJ2-7
abundance: many
v_gene: TRBV6-2/TRBV6-3

CDR3nt: TGTGCCATCAGGCCGGGACTAGCGGGGGGGGATACGCAGTATTTT
CDR3aa: CAIRPGLAGGDTQYF
d_gene: TRBD2
j_gene: TRBJ2-3
abundance: few
v_gene: TRBV10-3

CDR3nt: TGTGCCACCAGTGATCCCGGTACAGGGGGCACTGAAGCTTTCTTT
CDR3aa: CATSDPGTGGTEAFF
d_gene: TRBD1
j_gene: TRBJ1-1
abundance: -
v_gene: TRBV24-1

CDR3nt: TGTGCCAGCAGCAACGACAGGGAGAACACAGATACGCAGTATTTT
CDR3aa: CASSNDRENTDTQYF
d_gene: TRBD1
j_gene: TRBJ2-3
abundance: many
v_gene: TRBV5-6

CDR3nt: TGTGCCTGGAGCCCTGCCCATGGGAACACTGAAGCTTTCTTT
CDR3aa: CAWSPAHGNTEAFF
d_gene: -
j_gene: TRBJ1-1
abundance: many
v_gene: TRBV30

CDR3nt: TGTGCCTGGAGTGTAGGGGACAGGGGAGGGGGCAATCAGCCCCAGCATTTT
CDR3aa: CAWSVGDRGGGNQPQHF
d_gene: TRBD1
j_gene: TRBJ1-5
abundance: many
v_gene: TRBV30

CDR3nt: TGTGCCATCAGTCTGGGACTAGCGGGAGGTGGGCAGGAGACCCAGTACTTC
CDR3aa: CAISLGLAGGGQETQYF
d_gene: TRBD2
j_gene: TRBJ2-5
abundance: many
v_gene: TRBV10-3

CDR3nt: TGTGCCAGCAGCATGGGGTGGACTAGCGGCACAGATACGCAGTATTTT
CDR3aa: CASSMGWTSGTDTQYF
d_gene: TRBD2
j_gene: TRBJ2-3
abundance: many
v_gene: TRBV12-3/TRBV12-4

CDR3nt: TGTGCCAGCAGTGGGACAGGGAAGGTCCCCGAGCAGTTCTTC
CDR3aa: CASSGTGKVPEQFF
d_gene: TRBD1
j_gene: TRBJ2-1
abundance: few
v_gene: TRBV2

CDR3nt: TGTGCCAGTAGTCCCTCCGGGACAGACAATGAGCAGTTCTTC
CDR3aa: CASSPSGTDNEQFF
d_gene: TRBD1
j_gene: TRBJ2-1
abundance: few
v_gene: TRBV19

CDR3nt: TGTGCCAGTAGTGTGGCCCACTGGGAGACCCAGTACTTC
CDR3aa: CASSVAHWETQYF
d_gene: -
j_gene: TRBJ2-5
abundance: few
v_gene: TRBV19

CDR3nt: TGTGCCAGTAGTATAGGATTGACTAGCGGGAGGGCCGGGGTCTACGAGCAGTACTTC
CDR3aa: CASSIGLTSGRAGVYEQYF
d_gene: TRBD2
j_gene: TRBJ2-7
abundance: few
v_gene: TRBV19

CDR3nt: TGTGCCAGCAGAGGAGGAGGAAGGAACTATGGCTACACCTTC
CDR3aa: CASRGGGRNYGYTF
d_gene: -
j_gene: TRBJ1-2
abundance: many
v_gene: TRBV28

CDR3nt: TGTGCCAGCAGCCCCGCGTTGTTGGGCCCAAGGGGGGAGCTGTTTTTT
CDR3aa: CASSPALLGPRGELFF
d_gene: -
j_gene: TRBJ2-2
abundance: -
v_gene: TRBV7-2

CDR3nt: TGTGCCACCAGTGAAACCGGGACCAGAATCAACGATGAGCAGTTCTTC
CDR3aa: CATSETGTRINDEQFF
d_gene: -
j_gene: TRBJ2-1
abundance: many
v_gene: TRBV24-1

CDR3nt: TGTGCCAGCAGTTTGTTAAGGCAGGGGTATCAGTACGAGCAGTACTTC
CDR3aa: CASSLLRQGYQYEQYF
d_gene: -
j_gene: TRBJ2-7
abundance: -
v_gene: TRBV12-3/TRBV12-4

CDR3nt: TGTGCCAGCAGTCCGGCGGGACTAGCGGGTAGCTCCTACGAGCAGTACTTC
CDR3aa: CASSPAGLAGSSYEQYF
d_gene: TRBD2
j_gene: TRBJ2-7
abundance: few
v_gene: TRBV12-3/TRBV12-4

CDR3nt: TGTGCCAGCAGCTTAAAAAGCGGGAGGGCCTTAGACAATGAGCAGTTCTTC
CDR3aa: CASSLKSGRALDNEQFF
d_gene: TRBD2
j_gene: TRBJ2-1
abundance: many
v_gene: TRBV7-8

CDR3nt: TGTGCCAGCAGCTTAGAGACTATCTACGAGCAGTACTTC
CDR3aa: CASSLETIYEQYF
d_gene: -
j_gene: TRBJ2-7
abundance: many
v_gene: TRBV11-2

CDR3nt: TGTGCCAGCAGCCAAGTCAGGGGGAACACTGAAGCTTTCTTT
CDR3aa: CASSQVRGNTEAFF
d_gene: -
j_gene: TRBJ1-1
abundance: many
v_gene: TRBV3-1

CDR3nt: TGTGCCAGCAGTTTAACACAGGGGGCGTCCGAGCAGTACTTC
CDR3aa: CASSLTQGASEQYF
d_gene: TRBD1
j_gene: TRBJ2-7
abundance: many
v_gene: TRBV28

CDR3nt: TGCAGCGTCGGGACACCAGCAACTAATGAAAAACTGTTTTTT
CDR3aa: CSVGTPATNEKLFF
d_gene: -
j_gene: TRBJ1-4
abundance: -
v_gene: TRBV29-1

CDR3nt: TGTGCCAGCAGCACCGGACTAGCGGGAGTGCCCGGGGAGCTGTTTTTT
CDR3aa: CASSTGLAGVPGELFF
d_gene: TRBD2
j_gene: TRBJ2-2
abundance: -
v_gene: TRBV7-2

CDR3nt: TGTGCCAGCACCCCCGAGCTCTTCTGGTCTGGGGCCAACGTCCTGACTTTC
CDR3aa: CASTPELFWSGANVLTF
d_gene: -
j_gene: TRBJ2-6
abundance: -
v_gene: TRBV9

CDR3nt: TGTGCCAGCAGCCCTAGCGGGGGCCGCTCCTACGAGCAGTACTTC
CDR3aa: CASSPSGGRSYEQYF
d_gene: TRBD2
j_gene: TRBJ2-7
abundance: many
v_gene: TRBV7-3

CDR3nt: TGTGCCAGCAGTACCGGACTAGCGGAAGAGACCCAGTACTTC
CDR3aa: CASSTGLAEETQYF
d_gene: TRBD2
j_gene: TRBJ2-5
abundance: many
v_gene: TRBV11-1

CDR3nt: TGTGCCAGCAGTGAAGAAAGTAGGGGTTATAGCAATCAGCCCCAGCATTTT
CDR3aa: CASSEESRGYSNQPQHF
d_gene: -
j_gene: TRBJ1-5
abundance: few
v_gene: TRBV6-1

CDR3nt: TGTGCCACCTCGCCCGGGACAGGGGAGAACACCATATATTTT
CDR3aa: CATSPGTGENTIYF
d_gene: TRBD1
j_gene: TRBJ1-3
abundance: many
v_gene: TRBV15

CDR3nt: TGTGCCAGCAGACTTGCAGGGGGCTCTGGAAACACCATATATTTT
CDR3aa: CASRLAGGSGNTIYF
d_gene: TRBD1
j_gene: TRBJ1-3
abundance: -
v_gene: TRBV27

CDR3nt: TGTGCCAGCAGTTCCGGCGGGAGAAGATACGAGCAGTACTTC
CDR3aa: CASSSGGRRYEQYF
d_gene: TRBD2
j_gene: TRBJ2-7
abundance: many
v_gene: TRBV27

CDR3nt: TGCAGTGCTAGTTCCGTGGGAGGCACTGAAGCTTTCTTT
CDR3aa: CSASSVGGTEAFF
d_gene: -
j_gene: TRBJ1-1
abundance: many
v_gene: TRBV20-1